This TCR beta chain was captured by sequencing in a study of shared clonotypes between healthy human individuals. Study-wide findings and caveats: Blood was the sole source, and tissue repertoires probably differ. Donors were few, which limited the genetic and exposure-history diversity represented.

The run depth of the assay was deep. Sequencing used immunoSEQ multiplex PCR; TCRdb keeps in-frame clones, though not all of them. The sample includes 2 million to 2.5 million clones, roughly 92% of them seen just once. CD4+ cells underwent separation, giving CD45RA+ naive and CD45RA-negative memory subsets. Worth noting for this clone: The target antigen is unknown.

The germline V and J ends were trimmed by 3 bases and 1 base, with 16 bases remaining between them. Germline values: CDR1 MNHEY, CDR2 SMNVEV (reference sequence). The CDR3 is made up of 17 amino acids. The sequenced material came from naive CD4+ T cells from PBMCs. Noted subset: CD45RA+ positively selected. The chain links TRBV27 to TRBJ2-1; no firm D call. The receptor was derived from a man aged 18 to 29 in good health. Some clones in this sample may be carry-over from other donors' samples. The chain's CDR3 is CASSFSAKGISYNEQFF. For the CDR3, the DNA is TGTGCCAGCAGTTTTTCGGCCAAAGGTATATCCTACAATGAGCAGTTCTTC.